The 3 T cell receptor beta chains below were found in one sample sequenced in a study of cytomegalovirus exposure and HLA in healthy donors. PCR used 60 Vbeta primers and 13 Jbeta primers. Using immunoSEQ multiplex PCR, the repertoire was profiled, and TCRdb retains in-frame clones only, with some absent. This sample yields 100,000 to 150,000 clones, of which around 77% are seen a single time; roughly 5.2% belongs to the top ten. The specimen sequenced was PBMCs. These receptors all come from a man between 18 and 35 years old in good health and CMV-seropositive.

This chain joins TRBV2 and TRBJ1-2; D unclear. Trimming shortened V by 6 bases and J by 8 bases, and 16 bases separated the two germline ends. CDR1 and CDR2 (germline): SNHLY, FYNNEI. The CDR3 contains 13 residues. This CDR3 is CASSRNKNEGYTF. CDR3 nucleotide sequence: TGTGCCAGCAGCCGAAATAAAAATGAGGGCTACACCTTC. Combining the CDR3 with reference TRBV2 and TRBJ1-2 gives the whole variable domain EPEVTQTPSHQVTQMGQEVILRCVPISNHLYFYWYRQILGQKVEFLVSFYNNEISEKSEIFDDQFSVERPDGSNFTLKIRSTKLEDSAMYFCASSRNKNEGYTFGSGTRLTVV.

The chain is built from TRBV5-4 and TRBJ2-1, with 9 bases fitting TRBD2. The CDR3 spans 15 residues. From germline, CDR1 is SGHNT and CDR2 YYREEE (reference sequence). V gave up 4 bases and J gave up 7 bases; unmatched junction bases: 9. The CDR3 is CASSVKREAKNEQFF. In DNA form, the CDR3 reads TGTGCCAGCAGCGTTAAGCGGGAGGCGAAGAATGAGCAGTTCTTC.

The CDR3 region has the DNA TGTGCCAGCAGCGGTCGGATAGCGGGGGCCAACAATGAGCAGTTCTTC. Encoded protein: CASSGRIAGANNEQFF. The V gene is TRBV7-8, the J gene TRBJ2-1; 9 nucleotides agree with TRBD2. This CDR3 spans 16 amino acids. Germline V CDR1 and CDR2: SGHVS, FQNEAQ. V lost 5 bases and J lost 5; bases outside the gene matches: 10.